This TCR beta chain was observed in a study of blood T cell repertoires in COVID-19. Looking at the study overall: Spain, Italy and the United States supplied samples that represented acute and convalescent COVID-19. In each case, the material was cDNA or gDNA derived from T cells, B-cell-depleted T cells, or PBMCs.

V lost 0 bases and J lost 3, with 11 bases in between. CDR1 is LNHNV, CDR2 YYDKDF, per germline (reference sequence). The CDR3 spans 15 residues. This clone was detected ten times or more. The authors' processing: Amplified reference gene primers provided the basis for estimating nucleated cell counts. Sequencing used immunoSEQ multiplex PCR; TCRdb keeps in-frame clones, though not all of them. The V and J calls and clone size were taken over from that table, and D and trimming were inferred from the DNA. Altogether approximately 200,000 clones are present, around 90% being singletons, with the ten largest covering approximately 1.7%.

This chain connects TRBV15 to TRBJ1-1, with no clear D. Sequencing was carried out using peripheral blood. This clonotype originated in a man in his 70s with acute or convalescent COVID-19. This CDR3 reads CATSRDLSEYTEAFF. As DNA, the CDR3 is TGTGCCACCAGCAGAGATTTAAGCGAGTACACTGAAGCTTTCTTT.